The entry below describes one T cell receptor (beta chain). Its antigen is not yet known. No much larger clonotype is one base removed from it; base qualities were not supplied. The sample comes from a study of blood T cell repertoires in COVID-19 (dated by TCRdb to about 2020). In terms of the full investigation: Samples from collaborators originated in the United States, Italy and Spain and spanned both the acute and convalescent phases of COVID-19. The prospective study material was composed of cDNA or gDNA derived from T cells, B-cell-depleted T cells, or PBMCs. The dataset comprised deeply sampled blood TCRbeta repertoires from subjects exposed to, actively infected with, or recovered from COVID-19. A freely available public database, intended as a resource for researchers studying the immune response to SARS-CoV-2, is where the repertoires were released. The samples were drawn from two sources: the first 160 participants of the ongoing ImmuneRACE study, and fewer than 1,500 subjects contributed by 6 global collaborators. Nearly every sample came with metadata listing a de-identified subject ID, COVID-19 status, age in years and sex. Where available, HLA class I and class II types were obtained from metadata supplied by the sample provider rather than from assay-based typing. The investigation overall reported the following: How much clinical and demographic metadata was included differed by source and by participant, and the metadata was provided uncurated.

According to the germline V gene, CDR1 reads MNHEY and CDR2 reads SVGAGI. Compared with germline, V lacks 11 bases and J lacks 8 bases; bases without a gene match: 13. The CDR3 measures 13 amino acids from cysteine to phenylalanine. Only the CDR3 portion is preserved as DNA: 39 bases, with reading frame beginning at the first base. The collaborating institutions used their own protocols to collect whole blood in K2EDTA tubes. Collaborator samples were shipped for TCRbeta analysis as frozen whole blood, isolated PBMCs, or DNA extracted from either sample type. The immunoSEQ Assay, a bias-controlled multiplex PCR, was used to amplify TCRbeta CDR3 regions from genomic DNA. As for how the authors treated the data: The number of nucleated cells in each sample was estimated from the amplification of reference gene primers within the assay. To quantify the absolute abundance of each unique TCRbeta CDR3 rearrangement, sequence reads were collapsed and filtered. Productive Simpson clonality was computed per sample as the square root of Simpson's diversity index over productive rearrangements. The source is immuneACCESS, and TCRdb retained only in-frame sequences with V and J called. Part of the clones is not carried over; for the studies checked, unresolved V genes explain less than half of this, and the remainder is unexplained. V and J calls and clone size come straight from that table; D and trimming were deduced from the DNA. In all, the sample holds 150,000 to 180,000 clones, and around 85% of those were seen once. Of the sample, less than 30% falls within the top ten clones.

The chain uses TRBV6-5 and TRBJ1-2; 8 junctional bases match TRBD1. The material sequenced was peripheral blood. This clonotype was obtained from a woman aged 60 to 75 with acute or convalescent COVID-19. Here the CDR3 is given as CASAGRGPWGYTF. The sequenced DNA: TGTGCCTCTGCCGGCAGGGGGCCATGGGGCTACACCTTC.